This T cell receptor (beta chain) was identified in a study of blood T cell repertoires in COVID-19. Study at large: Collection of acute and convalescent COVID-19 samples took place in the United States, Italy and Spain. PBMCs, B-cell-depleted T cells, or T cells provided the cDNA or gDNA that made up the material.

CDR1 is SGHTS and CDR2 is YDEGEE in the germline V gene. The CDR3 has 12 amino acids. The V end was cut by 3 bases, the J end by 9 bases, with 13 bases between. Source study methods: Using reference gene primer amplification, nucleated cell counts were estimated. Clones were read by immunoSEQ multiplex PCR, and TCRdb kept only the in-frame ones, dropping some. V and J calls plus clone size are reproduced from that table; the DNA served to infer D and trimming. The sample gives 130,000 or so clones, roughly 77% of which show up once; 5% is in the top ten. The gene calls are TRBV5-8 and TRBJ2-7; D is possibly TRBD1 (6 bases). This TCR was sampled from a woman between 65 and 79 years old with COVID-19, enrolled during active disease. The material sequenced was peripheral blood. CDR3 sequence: CASSWQDSVQYF. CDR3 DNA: TGTGCCAGCAGCTGGCAGGACAGTGTGCAGTACTTC.